The T cell receptor beta chain under discussion was sequenced for a study of memory B cells and T cells in multiple sclerosis. As regards this clone: Antigen: not known.

Separate sequencing covered autoproliferating (CFSE-dim) and non-proliferating (CFSE-high) T cells from stimulus-free culture. Cultures began with about 50 million CFSE-labeled PBMCs, unstimulated for 7 days, with replicate wells pooled. PBMCs were labeled with 0.5 uM CFSE and cultured without exogenous stimuli. Clones were sequenced by immunoSEQ multiplex PCR, and TCRdb holds only the in-frame ones, with some missing. The table includes approximately 30,000 clones, about 82% detected once. General study findings and limits: Compartments had unequal clone-set sizes, affecting shared clonotype counts.

The germline V and J ends were trimmed by 4 bases and 4 bases, with 11 bases remaining between them. In germline, CDR1 is MDHEN, CDR2 SYDVKM. The CDR3 covers 13 residues. The sequenced material came from PBMCs from blood kept in culture. The chain carries TRBV28 and TRBJ2-7, with a possible D match to TRBD2 (6 bases). The TCR comes from a human donor with multiple sclerosis. CDR3 in amino acids: CASSSVSGYEQYF. CDR3 DNA: TGTGCCAGCAGTTCCGTGAGCGGGTACGAGCAGTACTTC. The variable domain in full, with the rest retrieved from reference TRBV28 and TRBJ2-7, is DVKVTQSSRYLVKRTGEKVFLECVQDMDHENMFWYRQDPGLGLRLIYFSYDVKMKEKGDIPEGYSVSREKKERFSLILESASTNQTSMYLCASSSVSGYEQYFGPGTRLTVT.